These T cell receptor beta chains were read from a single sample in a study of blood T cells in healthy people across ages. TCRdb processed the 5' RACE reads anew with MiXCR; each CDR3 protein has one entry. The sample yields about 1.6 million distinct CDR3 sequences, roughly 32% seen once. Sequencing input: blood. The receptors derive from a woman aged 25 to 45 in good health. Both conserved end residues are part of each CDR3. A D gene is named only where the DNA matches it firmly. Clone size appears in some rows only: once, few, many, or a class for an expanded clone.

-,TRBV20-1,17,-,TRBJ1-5,TGCAGTGCTAGAGTGGGGACCGGTACCCATGGCAATCAGCCCCAGCATTTT,CSARVGTGTHGNQPQHF
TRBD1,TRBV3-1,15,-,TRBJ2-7,TGTGCCAGCAGCCAAGAGACAGGGGACCTCTACGAGCAGTACTTC,CASSQETGDLYEQYF
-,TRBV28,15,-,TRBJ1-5,TGTGCCAGCAGTCTCTGGACGGCTAGCAATCAGCCCCAGCATTTT,CASSLWTASNQPQHF
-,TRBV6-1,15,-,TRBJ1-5,TGTGCCAGCAGTTCCGGGGGATTTAGCAATCAGCCCCAGCATTTT,CASSSGGFSNQPQHF
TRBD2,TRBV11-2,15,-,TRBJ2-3,TGTGTCAGCAGCTTAGGGTCTAGCGGATTAGATACGCAGTATTTT,CVSSLGSSGLDTQYF
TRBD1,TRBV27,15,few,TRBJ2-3,TGTGCCAGCAGTCAAAGGGACAGGGGCACAGATACGCAGTATTTT,CASSQRDRGTDTQYF
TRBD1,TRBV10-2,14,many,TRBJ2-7,TGCGCCAGCAGGGACAGGGGGCTCGTCTACGAGCAGTACTTC,CASRDRGLVYEQYF
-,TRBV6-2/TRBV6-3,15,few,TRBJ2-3,TGTGCCAGCAGTTATGGGAGAAATCCCACAGATACGCAGTATTTT,CASSYGRNPTDTQYF
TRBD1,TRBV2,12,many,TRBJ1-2,TGTGCCAGTGGACAGGGGAACTATGGCTACACCTTC,CASGQGNYGYTF
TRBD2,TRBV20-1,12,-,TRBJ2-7,TGCAGTGCCCGTCGGGAGGGTTCGGAGCAGTACTTC,CSARREGSEQYF
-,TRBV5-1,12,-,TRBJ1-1,TGCGCCAGCAGCTTAACAGGGCGGAAAGCTTTCTTT,CASSLTGRKAFF
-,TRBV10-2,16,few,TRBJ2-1,TGCGCCAGCAGTGAGCCAGTAGCCGCTACCTACAATGAGCAGTTCTTC,CASSEPVAATYNEQFF
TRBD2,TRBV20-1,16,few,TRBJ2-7,TGCAGTGCTAGATCGCCTAGCGGCTTAACCACCTACGAGCAGTACTTC,CSARSPSGLTTYEQYF
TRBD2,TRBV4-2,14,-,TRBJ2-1,TGTGCCAGCAGCCAAGACGGACTAGTGCGGGAGCAGTTCTTC,CASSQDGLVREQFF
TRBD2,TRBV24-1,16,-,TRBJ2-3,TGTGCCACCAGTGAAAGACTAGCGGGAGGAGGAGATACGCAGTATTTT,CATSERLAGGGDTQYF